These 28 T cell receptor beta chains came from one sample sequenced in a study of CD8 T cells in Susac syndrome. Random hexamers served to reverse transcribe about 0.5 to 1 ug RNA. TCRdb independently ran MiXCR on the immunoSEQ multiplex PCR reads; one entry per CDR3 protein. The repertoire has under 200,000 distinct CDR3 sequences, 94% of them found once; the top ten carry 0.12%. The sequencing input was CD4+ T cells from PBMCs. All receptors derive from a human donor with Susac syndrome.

The CDR3 loop is CASGPGGAYNEQFF. The CDR3, as DNA: TGTGCTAGTGGTCCGGGGGGGGCCTACAATGAGCAGTTCTTC. The chain joins TRBV12-5 to TRBJ2-1; 8 bases are shared with TRBD2. This CDR3 contains 14 residues. Germline-derived CDR1 and CDR2 are LGHNT and FRNRAP. V lost 5 bases, J lost 2 bases, and 2 bases stayed unmatched. Drawing the rest from reference TRBV12-5 and TRBJ2-1, the complete variable domain is DARVTQTPRHKVTEMGQEVTMRCQPILGHNTVFWYRQTMMQGLELLAYFRNRAPLDDSGMPKDRFSAEMPDATLATLKIQPSEPRDSAVYFCASGPGGAYNEQFFGPGTRLTVL.

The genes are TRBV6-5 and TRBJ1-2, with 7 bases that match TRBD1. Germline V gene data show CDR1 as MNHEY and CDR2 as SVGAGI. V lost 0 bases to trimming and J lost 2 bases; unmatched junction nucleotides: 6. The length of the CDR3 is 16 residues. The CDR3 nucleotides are TGTGCCAGCAGTTACTCAGGGTCGGGACAGAACTATGGCTACACCTTC. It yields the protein CASSYSGSGQNYGYTF.

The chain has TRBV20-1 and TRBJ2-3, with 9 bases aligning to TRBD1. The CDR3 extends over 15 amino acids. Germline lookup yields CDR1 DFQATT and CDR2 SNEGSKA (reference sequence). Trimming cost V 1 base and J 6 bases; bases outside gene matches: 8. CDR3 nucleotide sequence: TGCAGTGCTAGAGTCCCCGGGACAGGGATGGATACGCAGTATTTT. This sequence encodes CSARVPGTGMDTQYF.

CDR3 in amino acids: CASSAGTAKGTQYF. CDR3 nucleotides: TGTGCCAGCAGTGCCGGGACAGCAAAAGGGACCCAGTACTTC. This rearrangement joins TRBV12-3 or TRBV12-4 to TRBJ2-5; 7 nucleotides match TRBD1. With 5 bases clipped from V and 7 bases from J, the junction kept 10 bases outside the gene matches. CDR3 size: 14 residues.

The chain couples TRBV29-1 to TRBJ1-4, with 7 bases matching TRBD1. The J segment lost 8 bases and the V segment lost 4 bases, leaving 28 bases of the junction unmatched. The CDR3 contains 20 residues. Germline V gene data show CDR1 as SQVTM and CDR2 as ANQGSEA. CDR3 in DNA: TGCAGCGTTGCGAATTCCCTCACAGATGCCACCAGGGGGGAACAGGAAAAACTGTTTTTT. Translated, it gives CSVANSLTDATRGEQEKLFF. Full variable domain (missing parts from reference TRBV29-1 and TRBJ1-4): SAVISQKPSRDICQRGTSLTIQCQVDSQVTMMFWYRQQPGQSLTLIATANQGSEATYESGFVIDKFPISRPNLTFSTLTVSNMSPEDSSIYLCSVANSLTDATRGEQEKLFFGSGTQLSVL.

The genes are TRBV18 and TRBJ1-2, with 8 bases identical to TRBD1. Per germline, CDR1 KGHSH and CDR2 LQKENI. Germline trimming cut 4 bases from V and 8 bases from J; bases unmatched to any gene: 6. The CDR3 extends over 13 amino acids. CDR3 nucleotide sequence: TGTGCCAGCTCACTTGGGACAGGCTGGGGCTACACCTTC. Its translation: CASSLGTGWGYTF.

DNA for the CDR3: TGTGCCAGCAGTTACGGCGGTGGCTACACCTTC. It encodes CASSYGGGYTF. This chain joins TRBV6-5 and TRBJ1-2; no reliable D call. The CDR3 is made up of 11 amino acids. V lost 2 bases to trimming and J lost 7 bases, with 5 bases between them. Germline V gene sequence: CDR1 MNHEY, CDR2 SVGAGI.

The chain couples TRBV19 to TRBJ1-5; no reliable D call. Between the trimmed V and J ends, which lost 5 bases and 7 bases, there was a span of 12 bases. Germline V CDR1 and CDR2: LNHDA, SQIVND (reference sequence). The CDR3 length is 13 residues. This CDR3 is CASSVSPRQPQHF. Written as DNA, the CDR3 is TGTGCCAGTAGTGTCAGCCCGCGGCAGCCCCAGCATTTT.

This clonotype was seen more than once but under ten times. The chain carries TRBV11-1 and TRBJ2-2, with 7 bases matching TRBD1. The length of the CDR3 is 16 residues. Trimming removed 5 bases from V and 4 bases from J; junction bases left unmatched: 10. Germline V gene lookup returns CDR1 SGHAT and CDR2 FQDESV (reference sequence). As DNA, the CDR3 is TGTGCCAGCAGCCGGCTTCGAGGGGGCGGCACCGGGGAGCTGTTTTTT. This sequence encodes CASSRLRGGGTGELFF.

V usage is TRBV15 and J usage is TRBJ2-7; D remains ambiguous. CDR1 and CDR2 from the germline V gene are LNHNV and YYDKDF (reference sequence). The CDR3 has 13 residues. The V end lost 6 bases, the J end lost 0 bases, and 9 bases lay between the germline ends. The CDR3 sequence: CATRPGSSYEQYF. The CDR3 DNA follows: TGTGCCACCAGGCCAGGCAGCTCCTACGAGCAGTACTTC.

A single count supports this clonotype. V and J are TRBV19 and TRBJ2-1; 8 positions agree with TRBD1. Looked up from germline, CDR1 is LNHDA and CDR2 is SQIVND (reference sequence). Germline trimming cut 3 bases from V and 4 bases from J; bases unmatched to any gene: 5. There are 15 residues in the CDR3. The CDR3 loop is CASSIQGARYNEQFF. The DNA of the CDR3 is TGTGCCAGTAGTATTCAGGGGGCGAGGTACAATGAGCAGTTCTTC.

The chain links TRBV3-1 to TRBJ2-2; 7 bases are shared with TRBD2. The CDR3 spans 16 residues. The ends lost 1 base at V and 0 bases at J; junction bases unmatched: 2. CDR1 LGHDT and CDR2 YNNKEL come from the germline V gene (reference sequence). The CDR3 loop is CASSQGGGTNTGELFF. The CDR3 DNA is TGTGCCAGCAGCCAAGGCGGGGGAACGAACACCGGGGAGCTGTTTTTT.

CDR3 sequence: CASSSRTFLAKNIQYF. The CDR3 DNA sequence: TGTGCCAGCAGCTCCCGGACATTCTTAGCCAAAAACATTCAGTACTTC. The chain recombines TRBV7-9 with TRBJ2-4, with D possibly TRBD1 on 5 matching bases. Looked up from germline, CDR1 is SEHNR and CDR2 is FQNEAQ (reference sequence). The V gene lost 4 bases and the J gene lost 0 bases, with 13 bases spanning the gap. There are 16 residues in the CDR3.

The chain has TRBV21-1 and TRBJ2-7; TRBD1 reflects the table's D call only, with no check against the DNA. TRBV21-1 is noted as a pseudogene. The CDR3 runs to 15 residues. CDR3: CASSKQGPVSYEQYF. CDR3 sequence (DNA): TGTGCCAGCAGCAAACAGGGGCCGGTCTCCTACGAGCAGTACTTC.

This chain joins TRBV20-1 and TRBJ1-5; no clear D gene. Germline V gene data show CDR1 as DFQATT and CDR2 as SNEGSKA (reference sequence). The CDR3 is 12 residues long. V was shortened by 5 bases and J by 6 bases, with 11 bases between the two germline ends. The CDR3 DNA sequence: TGCAGTGCTCCTTCAGGCGGTCAGCCCCAGCATTTT. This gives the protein CSAPSGGQPQHF.

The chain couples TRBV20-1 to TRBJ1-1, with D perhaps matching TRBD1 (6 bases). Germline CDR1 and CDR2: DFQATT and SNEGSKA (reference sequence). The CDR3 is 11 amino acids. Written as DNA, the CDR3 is TGCAGCCCACAGGGTATAACTGAAGCTTTCTTT. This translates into CSPQGITEAFF.

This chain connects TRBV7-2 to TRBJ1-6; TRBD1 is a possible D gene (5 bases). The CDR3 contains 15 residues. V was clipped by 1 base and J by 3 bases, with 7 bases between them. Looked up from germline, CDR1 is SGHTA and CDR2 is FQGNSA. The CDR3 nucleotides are TGTGCCAGCAGCTTAGTTGACAGCTATAATTCACCCCTCCACTTT. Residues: CASSLVDSYNSPLHF.

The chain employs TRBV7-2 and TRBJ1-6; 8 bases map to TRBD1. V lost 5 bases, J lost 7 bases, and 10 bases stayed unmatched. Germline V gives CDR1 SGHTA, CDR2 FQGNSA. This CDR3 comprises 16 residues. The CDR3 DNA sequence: TGTGCCAGCAGCCATCTGGACAGGGCACGAAATTCACCCCTCCACTTT. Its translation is CASSHLDRARNSPLHF.

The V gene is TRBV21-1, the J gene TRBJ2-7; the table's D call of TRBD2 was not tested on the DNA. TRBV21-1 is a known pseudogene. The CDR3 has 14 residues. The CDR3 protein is CASRGLAGAYEQYF. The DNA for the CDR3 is TGTGCCAGCAGAGGACTAGCGGGGGCCTACGAGCAGTACTTC.

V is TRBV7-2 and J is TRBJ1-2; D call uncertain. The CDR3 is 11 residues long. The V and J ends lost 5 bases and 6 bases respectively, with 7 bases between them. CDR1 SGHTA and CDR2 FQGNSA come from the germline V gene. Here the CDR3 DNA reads TGTGCCAGCAGCCCCTTCGATGGCTACACCTTC. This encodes CASSPFDGYTF.

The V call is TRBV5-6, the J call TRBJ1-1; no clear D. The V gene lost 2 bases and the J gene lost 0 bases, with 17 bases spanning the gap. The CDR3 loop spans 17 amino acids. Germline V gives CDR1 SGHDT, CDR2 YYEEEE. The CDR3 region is CASSFSSLGKMNTEAFF. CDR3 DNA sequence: TGTGCCAGCAGCTTCTCCTCCCTGGGGAAAATGAACACTGAAGCTTTCTTT.

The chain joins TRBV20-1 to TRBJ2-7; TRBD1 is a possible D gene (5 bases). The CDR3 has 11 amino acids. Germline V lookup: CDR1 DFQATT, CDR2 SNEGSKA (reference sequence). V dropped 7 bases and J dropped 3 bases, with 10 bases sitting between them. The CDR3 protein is CSGWQGYEQYF. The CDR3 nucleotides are TGCAGTGGTTGGCAGGGCTACGAGCAGTACTTC.

This chain's CDR3 is CASSQDWGNTEAFF. The CDR3, as DNA: TGTGCCAGCAGCCAAGATTGGGGGAACACTGAAGCTTTCTTT. The V call is TRBV4-2, the J call TRBJ1-1; D is unresolved. This CDR3 spans 14 amino acids. Looked up from germline, CDR1 is LGHNA and CDR2 is YNFKEQ. Trimming left V 0 bases short and J 1 base short, with 6 bases between.

Written as DNA, the CDR3 is TGTGCCTGGAGTGTCGACAGGGGGCAAGAGACCCAGTACTTC. This sequence encodes CAWSVDRGQETQYF. This chain links TRBV30 with TRBJ2-5; 9 nucleotides match TRBD1. V gave up 0 bases and J gave up 2 bases; unmatched junction bases: 1. Germline CDR1 is GTSNPN and CDR2 is SVGIG (reference sequence). The CDR3 spans 14 residues.

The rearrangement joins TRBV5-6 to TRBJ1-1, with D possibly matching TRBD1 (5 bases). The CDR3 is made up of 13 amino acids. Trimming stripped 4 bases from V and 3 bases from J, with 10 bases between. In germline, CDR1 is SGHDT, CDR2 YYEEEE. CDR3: CASSPRVHTEAFF. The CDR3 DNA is TGTGCCAGCAGCCCCAGGGTTCACACTGAAGCTTTCTTT.

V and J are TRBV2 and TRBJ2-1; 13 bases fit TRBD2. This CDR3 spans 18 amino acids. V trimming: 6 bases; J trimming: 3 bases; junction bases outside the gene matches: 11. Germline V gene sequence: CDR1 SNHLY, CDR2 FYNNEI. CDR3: CASSQLGLAGFVYNEQFF. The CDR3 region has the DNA TGTGCCAGCAGCCAGTTGGGACTAGCGGGATTCGTCTACAATGAGCAGTTCTTC.

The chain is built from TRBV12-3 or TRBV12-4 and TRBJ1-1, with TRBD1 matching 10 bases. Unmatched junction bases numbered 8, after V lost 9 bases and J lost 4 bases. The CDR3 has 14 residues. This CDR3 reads CASRQGAGGTEAFF. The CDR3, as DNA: TGTGCCAGTAGACAGGGGGCGGGGGGCACTGAAGCTTTCTTT.

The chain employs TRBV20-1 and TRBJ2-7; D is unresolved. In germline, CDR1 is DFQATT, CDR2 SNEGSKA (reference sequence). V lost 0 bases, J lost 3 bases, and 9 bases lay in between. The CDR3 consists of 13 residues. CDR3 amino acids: CSARDPANYEQYF. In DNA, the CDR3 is TGCAGTGCTAGAGATCCAGCAAACTACGAGCAGTACTTC.